This T cell receptor beta chain was obtained from a study of blood T cell repertoires in COVID-19. Germline V gene sequence: CDR1 WNHNN, CDR2 SYGVQD (reference sequence). The CDR3 is 13 amino acids. Trimming removed 6 bases from V and 0 bases from J, with 7 bases in between. Method: immunoSEQ multiplex PCR; TCRdb's copy keeps in-frame clones and lacks some. The sample records over 150,000 clones, roughly 90% being singletons. For recovered donors of Cohort 3, there were two negative PCRs, clearance, or symptom resolution. The sequence derives from a woman aged 45-59 years who had recovered from COVID-19. Specimen: PBMCs or T cells enriched from blood (not recorded which). This chain links TRBV10-1 with TRBJ2-3; D not resolved. The chain's CDR3 is CASSLTSTDTQYF. The CDR3 region has the DNA TGCGCCAGCAGCCTGACTAGCACAGATACGCAGTATTTT.